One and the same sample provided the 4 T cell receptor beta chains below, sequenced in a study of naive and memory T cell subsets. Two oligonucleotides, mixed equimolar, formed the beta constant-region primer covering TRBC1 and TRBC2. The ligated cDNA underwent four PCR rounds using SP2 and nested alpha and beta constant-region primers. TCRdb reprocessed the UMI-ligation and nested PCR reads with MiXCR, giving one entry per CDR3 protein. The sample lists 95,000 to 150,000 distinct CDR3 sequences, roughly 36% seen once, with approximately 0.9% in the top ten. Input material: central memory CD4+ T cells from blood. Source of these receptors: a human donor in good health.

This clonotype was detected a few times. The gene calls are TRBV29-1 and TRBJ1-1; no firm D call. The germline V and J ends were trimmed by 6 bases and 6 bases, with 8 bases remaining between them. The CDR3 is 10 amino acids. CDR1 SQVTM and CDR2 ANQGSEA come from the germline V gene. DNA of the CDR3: TGCAGCGTCGATGGACCTGAAGCTTTCTTT. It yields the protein CSVDGPEAFF.

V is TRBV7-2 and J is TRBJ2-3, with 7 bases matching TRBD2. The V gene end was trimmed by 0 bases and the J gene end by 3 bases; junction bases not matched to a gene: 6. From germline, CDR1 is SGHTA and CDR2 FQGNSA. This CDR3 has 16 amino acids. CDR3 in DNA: TGTGCCAGCAGCTTAGCCACGGGAGGACGAACAGATACGCAGTATTTT. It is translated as CASSLATGGRTDTQYF.

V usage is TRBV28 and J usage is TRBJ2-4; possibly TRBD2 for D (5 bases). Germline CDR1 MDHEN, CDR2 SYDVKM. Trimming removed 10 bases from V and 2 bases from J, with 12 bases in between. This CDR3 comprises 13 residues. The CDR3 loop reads CATERGSKNIQYF. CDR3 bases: TGTGCCACAGAACGGGGTTCCAAAAACATTCAGTACTTC.

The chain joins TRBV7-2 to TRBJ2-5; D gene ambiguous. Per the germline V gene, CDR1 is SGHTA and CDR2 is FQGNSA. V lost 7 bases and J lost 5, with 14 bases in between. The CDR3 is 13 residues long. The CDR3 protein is CASTRTLGETQYF. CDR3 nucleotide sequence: TGTGCCAGCACCAGAACTTTAGGGGAGACCCAGTACTTC.